This TCR delta chain was sequenced during a study of γδ T cells in repeated Plasmodium falciparum infection. Study details: Donors had four controlled P. falciparum NF54 infections over approximately 600 days.

This clone came up a few times. What it binds is not known. The protein recorded in TCRdb matches a much larger clone and deviates from this DNA's translation at residues 13 and 14, suggesting a read error; the protein here is obtained by translating the DNA. Bulk repertoires came from Vgamma9/Vdelta2+ or Vdelta2-negative gammadelta T cells flow-sorted from PBMC. Overall study results and limits: In Vdelta2-negative, largely Vdelta1+, gammadelta repertoires, repeated controlled infections appeared to drive clonal selection waves.

Germline CDR1 and CDR2: TSWWSYY and QGS. V lost 7 bases and J lost 4, with 31 bases in between. This CDR3 has 19 residues. TCRdb re-identified clones in the multiplex PCR reads via CATT. The data show 50,000 or so delta-chain clones, about 1.6% seen once. The TCR sequence derives from a pool of human donors (malaria-infected and uninfected, not separated). The chain links TRDV1 to TRDJ1; possibly TRDD3 for D (5 bases). The specimen was gamma-delta T cells from blood. CDR3 loop: CALALPPLYGTESSDKLIF. The CDR3, as DNA: TGTGCTCTTGCCCTCCCACCCTTATACGGGACTGAGAGTAGCGATAAACTCATCTTT.